A selection of T cell receptor beta chains follows, all from one sample in a study of neoadjuvant anti-PD-1 for oral cavity cancer. Sequencing was performed with immunoSEQ multiplex PCR; in TCRdb, only in-frame clones are kept and a portion is missing. The repertoire holds over 7,500 clones, with about 69% as singletons. The material sequenced was PBMCs, taken after nivolumab (anti-PD-1) treatment. Source of these receptors: a person aged 35 to 85 with oral cavity squamous cell carcinoma. CDR3s include the opening cysteine and the closing phenylalanine or tryptophan. The D gene is left open where the match is weak. Only some rows state a clone size, as once, few, many or a class for expanded clones.

v_call	d_call	clone_size	j_call	cdr3_nt	cdr3_aa
TRBV6-5	TRBD2	NA	TRBJ2-7	TGTGCCAGCAGTTTGGGGCGGGGGGGCTCCTACGAGCAGTACTTC	CASSLGRGGSYEQYF
TRBV15	TRBD1	NA	TRBJ2-7	TGTGCCACCAGCCGAGAAACCCGGGACAGTCCCCTGTTC	CATSRETRDSPLF
TRBV28	NA	few	TRBJ1-1	TGTGCCAGCAGTTTCCTATACGGGAGTAGGGGTGAAGCTTTCTTT	CASSFLYGSRGEAFF
TRBV15	NA	NA	TRBJ1-4	TGTGCCACCAGCGCCTACAGCGCAACTAATGAAAAACTGTTTTTT	CATSAYSATNEKLFF
TRBV10-1	NA	NA	TRBJ1-2	TGCGCCACCCCCGACAAGCGGTATGGCTACACCTTC	CATPDKRYGYTF
TRBV10-2	NA	NA	TRBJ1-5	TGCGCCAGCAGTGGAGATCAGCGGCAGCCCCAGCATTTT	CASSGDQRQPQHF
TRBV14	NA	NA	TRBJ1-3	TGTGCCAGCAAATTTGCTGCTGGAAACACCATATATTTT	CASKFAAGNTIYF
TRBV6-1	NA	NA	TRBJ1-5	TGTGCCAGCAGTGAATCTACAGGAAAGGGCAATCAGCCCCAGCATTTT	CASSESTGKGNQPQHF
TRBV19	NA	NA	TRBJ1-1	TGTGCCAGTAGTTTGGGACACCTGAACACTGAAGCTTTCTTT	CASSLGHLNTEAFF
TRBV5-1	NA	NA	TRBJ1-3	TGCGCCAGCAGCCAAACCGGACTTTCGGGGGTTGGCTCTGGAAACACCATATATTTT	CASSQTGLSGVGSGNTIYF
TRBV6-5	TRBD1	few	TRBJ1-1	TGTGCCAGCATTTACCGTGGACAGGGGAGAGGTGAAGCTTTCTTT	CASIYRGQGRGEAFF
TRBV7-3	NA	NA	TRBJ1-1	TGTGCCAGCAGCTTAACAGCGAACACTGAAGCTTTCTTT	CASSLTANTEAFF
TRBV15	TRBD2	NA	TRBJ2-7	TGTGCCACCAGCAGAGAACTAGCGGGAGTTTCTCCGTACTTC	CATSRELAGVSPYF
TRBV28	TRBD1	NA	TRBJ1-6	TGTGCCAGCAGACCCTTGACAGGGGGCGCGTCACCCCTCCACTTT	CASRPLTGGASPLHF
TRBV5-1	TRBD1	few	TRBJ1-1	TGCGCCAGCAGCTTGTCCCGGACAGGCGGGGAAGCTTTCTTT	CASSLSRTGGEAFF
TRBV5-6	NA	few	TRBJ1-5	TGTGCCAGCAGCTTAGGCCCAGTAGGCAATCAGCCCCAGCATTTT	CASSLGPVGNQPQHF
TRBV28	NA	NA	TRBJ1-2	TGTGCCAGCTGGGGACTCGGGTATGGCTACACCTTC	CASWGLGYGYTF
TRBV6-1	TRBD2	NA	TRBJ2-2	TGTGCCAGCAGTGAAGCCCGACTAGCGGGGGGGCCGGGGGAGCTGTTTTTT	CASSEARLAGGPGELFF
TRBV11-2	TRBD2	NA	TRBJ2-1	TGTGCCAGCAGCCTTTGGGGCGGGAGCTACAATGAGCAGTTCTTC	CASSLWGGSYNEQFF
TRBV18	NA	NA	TRBJ2-2	TGTGCCAGCTCACCAGGCGTCCTTGCGAACACCGGGGAGCTGTTTTTT	CASSPGVLANTGELFF
TRBV19	NA	once	TRBJ1-2	TGTGCCAGTAGTATTCAGGGGAACTATGGCTACACCTTC	CASSIQGNYGYTF
TRBV7-9	NA	NA	TRBJ1-3	TGTGCCAGCGAGCGCGGATCGACAGGAAACACCATATATTTT	CASERGSTGNTIYF
TRBV5-4	TRBD2	NA	TRBJ2-5	TGTGCCAGCAGCTTGGTTAGCGGGGAAGAAGAGACCCAGTACTTC	CASSLVSGEEETQYF
TRBV5-1	NA	NA	TRBJ1-6	TGCGCCAGCAGCCTAGGGGGGAGCTCCTATAATTCACCCCTCCACTTT	CASSLGGSSYNSPLHF
TRBV6-1	TRBD1	NA	TRBJ2-7	TGTGCCAGCAGTCCGGACAGGGCCTCCTACGAGCAGTACTTC	CASSPDRASYEQYF
TRBV7-9	TRBD2	NA	TRBJ2-1	TGTGCCAGCAGCCCCCTGGGGCTTATGGGAGGGATCGATGAGCAGTTCTTC	CASSPLGLMGGIDEQFF
TRBV28	NA	few	TRBJ1-1	TGTGCCAGCAGTGGACTCCTAGGGGATGGAAACACTGAAGCTTTCTTT	CASSGLLGDGNTEAFF
TRBV7-2	NA	few	TRBJ2-5	TGTGCCAGCAGCCCCTCAGGCGCCGGATTAAGAGAGGCCCAGTACTTC	CASSPSGAGLREAQYF
TRBV6-1	NA	once	TRBJ1-5	TGTGCCATTCGGGGCGGACTCTCTAGCAATCAGCCCCAGCATTTT	CAIRGGLSSNQPQHF
TRBV4-1	NA	NA	TRBJ1-4	TGCGCCAGCAGCCGCTTGGCGGGGGCAAATGAAAAACTGTTTTTT	CASSRLAGANEKLFF
TRBV5-1	NA	NA	TRBJ1-2	TGCGCCAGCAGCATTAAAGACGGGTACTATGGCTACACCTTC	CASSIKDGYYGYTF
TRBV13	NA	NA	TRBJ1-1	TGTGCCAGCAGCTTAGGAACCAGGATGAGGAACACTGAAGCTTTCTTT	CASSLGTRMRNTEAFF
TRBV7-2	NA	few	TRBJ1-1	TGTGCCAGCAGCCATTCCGGGACGGGAGCTTTCTTT	CASSHSGTGAFF
TRBV13	NA	NA	TRBJ1-4	TGTGCCAGCACCTTGCTGGCAACTAATGAAAAACTGTTTTTT	CASTLLATNEKLFF
TRBV9	NA	NA	TRBJ2-2	TGTGCCAGCAGCGTAGCAAGGGGAATGGGGGCCGGGGAGCTGTTTTTT	CASSVARGMGAGELFF
TRBV5-6	NA	NA	TRBJ2-1	TGTGCCAGCAGCGTCCGCCGGACAGAATACAATGAGCAGTTCTTC	CASSVRRTEYNEQFF
TRBV11-1	TRBD2	NA	TRBJ2-7	TGTGCCAGCAGCTCCGGGGTAGCGGGGATACTCTACGAGCAGTACTTC	CASSSGVAGILYEQYF
TRBV6-5	NA	NA	TRBJ2-7	TGTGCCAGCAGCCCCGGGACGGCCTACGAGCAGTACTTC	CASSPGTAYEQYF
TRBV21-1	NA	NA	TRBJ2-1	TGTGCCAGCAGCCCTACACCGGGACAGGAAAACAATGAGCAGTTCTTC	CASSPTPGQENNEQFF